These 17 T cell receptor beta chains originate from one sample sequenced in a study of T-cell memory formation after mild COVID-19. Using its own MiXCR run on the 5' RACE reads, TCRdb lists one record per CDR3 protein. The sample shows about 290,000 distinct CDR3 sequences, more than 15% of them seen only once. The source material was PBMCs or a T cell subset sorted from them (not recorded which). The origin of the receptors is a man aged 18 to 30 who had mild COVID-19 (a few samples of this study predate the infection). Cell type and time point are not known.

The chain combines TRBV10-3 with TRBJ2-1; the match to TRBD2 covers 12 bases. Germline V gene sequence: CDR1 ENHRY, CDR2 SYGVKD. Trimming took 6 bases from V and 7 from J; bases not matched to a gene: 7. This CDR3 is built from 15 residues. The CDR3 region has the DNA TGTGCCATCAGGGAACTAGCGGGGGGTACGAATGAGCAGTTCTTC. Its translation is CAIRELAGGTNEQFF.

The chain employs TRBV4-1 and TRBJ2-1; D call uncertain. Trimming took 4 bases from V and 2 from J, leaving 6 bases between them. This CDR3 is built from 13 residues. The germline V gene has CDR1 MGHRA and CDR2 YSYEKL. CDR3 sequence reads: CASSLSAYNEQFF. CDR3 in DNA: TGCGCCAGCAGCCTCTCCGCCTACAATGAGCAGTTCTTC.

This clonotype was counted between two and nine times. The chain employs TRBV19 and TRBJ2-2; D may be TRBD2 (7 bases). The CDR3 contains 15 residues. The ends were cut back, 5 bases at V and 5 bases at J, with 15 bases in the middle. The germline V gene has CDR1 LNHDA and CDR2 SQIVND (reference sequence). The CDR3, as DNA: TGTGCCAGTAGTTCCGAGGGGGGGCGTACCGGGGAGCTGTTTTTT. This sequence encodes CASSSEGGRTGELFF.

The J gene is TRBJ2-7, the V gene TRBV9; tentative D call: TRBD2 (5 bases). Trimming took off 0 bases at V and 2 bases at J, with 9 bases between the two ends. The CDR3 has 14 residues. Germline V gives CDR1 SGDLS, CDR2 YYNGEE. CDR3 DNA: TGTGCCAGCAGCGTAGGAGGGCGGCCCTACGAGCAGTACTTC. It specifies CASSVGGRPYEQYF.

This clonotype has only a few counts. This chain's CDR3 is CASSSANSGNTIYF. The DNA of the CDR3 is TGTGCCAGCTCATCGGCCAACTCTGGAAACACCATATATTTT. The rearrangement links TRBV18 to TRBJ1-3; D ambiguous. The germline CDR1 and CDR2 sequences are KGHSH and LQKENI. The CDR3 has 14 residues. V gave up 5 bases and J gave up 0 bases, with 8 bases separating them.

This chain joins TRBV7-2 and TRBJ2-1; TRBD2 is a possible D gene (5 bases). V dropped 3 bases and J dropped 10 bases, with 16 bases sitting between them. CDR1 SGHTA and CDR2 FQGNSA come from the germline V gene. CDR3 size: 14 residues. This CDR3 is CASSFGRGQGEQFF. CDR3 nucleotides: TGTGCCAGCAGCTTCGGTCGAGGGCAAGGGGAGCAGTTCTTC.

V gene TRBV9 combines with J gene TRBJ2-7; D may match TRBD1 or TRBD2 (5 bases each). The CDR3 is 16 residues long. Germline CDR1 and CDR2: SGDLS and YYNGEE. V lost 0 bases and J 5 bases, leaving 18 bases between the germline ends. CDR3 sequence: CASSVGQGVTKDEQYF. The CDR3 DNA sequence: TGTGCCAGCAGCGTAGGGCAGGGAGTAACTAAGGACGAGCAGTACTTC.

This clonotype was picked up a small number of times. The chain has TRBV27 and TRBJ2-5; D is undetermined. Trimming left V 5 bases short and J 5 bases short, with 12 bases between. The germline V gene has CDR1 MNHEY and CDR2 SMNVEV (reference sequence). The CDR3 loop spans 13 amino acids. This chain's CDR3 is CASSTRGPETQYF. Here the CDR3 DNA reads TGTGCCAGCAGTACCCGAGGTCCGGAGACCCAGTACTTC.

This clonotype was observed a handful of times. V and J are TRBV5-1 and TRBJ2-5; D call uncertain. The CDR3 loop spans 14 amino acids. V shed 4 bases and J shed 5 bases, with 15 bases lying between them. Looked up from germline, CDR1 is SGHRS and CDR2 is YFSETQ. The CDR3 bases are TGCGCCAGCAGCCATGGCAAGGTACGGGAGACCCAGTACTTC. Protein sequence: CASSHGKVRETQYF.

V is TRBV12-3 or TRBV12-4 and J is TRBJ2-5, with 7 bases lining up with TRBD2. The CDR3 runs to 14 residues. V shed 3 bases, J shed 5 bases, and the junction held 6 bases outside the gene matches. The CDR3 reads CASSLGGFGETQYF. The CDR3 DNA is TGTGCCAGCAGTTTGGGGGGGTTTGGGGAGACCCAGTACTTC.

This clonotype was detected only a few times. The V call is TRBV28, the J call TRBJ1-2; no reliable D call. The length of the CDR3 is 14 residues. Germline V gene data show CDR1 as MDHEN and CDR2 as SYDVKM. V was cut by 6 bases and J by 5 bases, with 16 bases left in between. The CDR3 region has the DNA TGTGCCAGCAGGCCCGGTAGCGGATTATATGGCTACACCTTC. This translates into CASRPGSGLYGYTF.

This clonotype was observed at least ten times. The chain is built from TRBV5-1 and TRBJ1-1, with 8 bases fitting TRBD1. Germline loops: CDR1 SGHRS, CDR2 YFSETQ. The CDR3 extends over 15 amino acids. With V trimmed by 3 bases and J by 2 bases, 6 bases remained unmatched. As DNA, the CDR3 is TGCGCCAGCAGCTATAGACAGGGGATAAACACTGAAGCTTTCTTT. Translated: CASSYRQGINTEAFF.

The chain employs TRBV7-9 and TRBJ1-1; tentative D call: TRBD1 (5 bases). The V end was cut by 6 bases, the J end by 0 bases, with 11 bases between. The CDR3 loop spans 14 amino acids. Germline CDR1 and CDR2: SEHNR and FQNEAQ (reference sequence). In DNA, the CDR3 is TGTGCCAGCAGTCTAGGGGTGGTGAACACTGAAGCTTTCTTT. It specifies CASSLGVVNTEAFF.

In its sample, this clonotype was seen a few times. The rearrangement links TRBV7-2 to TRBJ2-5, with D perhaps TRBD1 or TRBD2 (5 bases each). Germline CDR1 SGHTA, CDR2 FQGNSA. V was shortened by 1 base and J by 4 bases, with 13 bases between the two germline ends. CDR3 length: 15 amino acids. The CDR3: CASSLVGPSLETQYF. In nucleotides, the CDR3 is TGTGCCAGCAGCTTAGTGGGGCCTAGCTTAGAGACCCAGTACTTC.

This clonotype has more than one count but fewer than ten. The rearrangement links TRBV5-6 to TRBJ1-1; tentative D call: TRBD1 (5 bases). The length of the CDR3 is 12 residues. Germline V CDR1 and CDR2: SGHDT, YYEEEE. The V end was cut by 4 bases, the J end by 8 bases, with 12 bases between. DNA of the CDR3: TGTGCCAGCAGCCCCTGGGGGGGGGAAGCTTTCTTT. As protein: CASSPWGGEAFF.

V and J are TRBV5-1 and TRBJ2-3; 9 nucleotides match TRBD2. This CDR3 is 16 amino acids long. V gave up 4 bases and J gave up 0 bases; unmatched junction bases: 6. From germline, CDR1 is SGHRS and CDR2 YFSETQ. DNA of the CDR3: TGCGCCAGCAGCGACGTAGCGGGGGCCAGCACAGATACGCAGTATTTT. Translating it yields CASSDVAGASTDTQYF.

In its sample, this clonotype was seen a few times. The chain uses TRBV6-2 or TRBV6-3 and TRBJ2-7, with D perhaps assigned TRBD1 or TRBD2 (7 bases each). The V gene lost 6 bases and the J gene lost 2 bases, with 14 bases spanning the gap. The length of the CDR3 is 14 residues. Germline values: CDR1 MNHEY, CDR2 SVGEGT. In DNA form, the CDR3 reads TGTGCCAGCAGGGGGGAGGGACAGACCTACGAGCAGTACTTC. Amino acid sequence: CASRGEGQTYEQYF.